This T cell receptor beta chain emerged from a study of cytomegalovirus exposure and HLA in healthy donors. Study in general: Earlier sequencing of 150 million to 200 million T cells yielded approximately 120 million unique TCR beta sequences.

The PCR contained 60 Vbeta and 13 Jbeta primers. Some clones are missing from TCRdb's copy, which holds only in-frame ones; the method was immunoSEQ multiplex PCR. This table has about 200,000 clones, about 86% appearing once. V was pared by 5 bases and J by 6 bases, with 10 bases between. This CDR3 contains 13 residues. Germline CDR1 is PRHDT and CDR2 is FYEKMQ (reference sequence). Study conclusions and caveats: One variant, a missense change in DCLRE1C, was linked in a later analysis to TCR beta V- and J-gene trimming.

As to this clone: The antigen is not known.

Sequenced input: PBMCs. This sequence was found in a woman in her 30s in good health and CMV-seronegative. The V gene is TRBV13, the J gene TRBJ1-4, with D unclear. The CDR3 DNA reads TGTGCCAGCAGCATCGGACTGGATGAAAAACTGTTTTTT. This codes for CASSIGLDEKLFF. Complete variable domain (other parts from reference TRBV13 and TRBJ1-4): AAGVIQSPRHLIKEKRETATLKCYPIPRHDTVYWYQQGPGQDPQFLISFYEKMQSDKGSIPDRFSAQQFSDYHSELNMSSLELGDSALYFCASSIGLDEKLFFGSGTQLSVL.